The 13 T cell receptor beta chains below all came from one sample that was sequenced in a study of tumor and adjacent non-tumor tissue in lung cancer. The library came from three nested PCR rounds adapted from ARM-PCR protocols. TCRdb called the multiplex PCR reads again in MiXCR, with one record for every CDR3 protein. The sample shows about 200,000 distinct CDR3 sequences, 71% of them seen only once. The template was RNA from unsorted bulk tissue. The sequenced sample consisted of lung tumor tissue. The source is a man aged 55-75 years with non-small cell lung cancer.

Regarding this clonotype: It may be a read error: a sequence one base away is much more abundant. The CDR3 protein is CSARSSARDQYF. The CDR3 DNA sequence: TGCAGTGCTAGATCGTCAGCGCGCGATCAGTACTTC. The chain uses TRBV20-1 and TRBJ2-7; D gene uncertain. CDR1 and CDR2 (germline): DFQATT, SNEGSKA (reference sequence). Trimming removed 2 bases from V and 10 bases from J, with 15 bases in between. CDR3 length: 12 residues.

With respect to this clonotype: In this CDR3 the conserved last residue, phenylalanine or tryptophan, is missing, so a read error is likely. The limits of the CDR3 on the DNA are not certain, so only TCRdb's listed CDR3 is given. The CDR3 here is CASSPISGAILQTV. This chain uses TRBV11-2 with TRBJ2-6. Including both end residues, the CDR3 is 14 amino acids long. Germline CDR1 SGHAT, CDR2 FQNNGV.

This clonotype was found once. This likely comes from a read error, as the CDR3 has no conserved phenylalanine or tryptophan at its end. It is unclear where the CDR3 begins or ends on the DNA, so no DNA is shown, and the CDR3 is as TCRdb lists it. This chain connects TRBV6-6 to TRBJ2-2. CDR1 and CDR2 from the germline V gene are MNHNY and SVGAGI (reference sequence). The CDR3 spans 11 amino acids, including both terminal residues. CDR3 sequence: CASGYIGELII.

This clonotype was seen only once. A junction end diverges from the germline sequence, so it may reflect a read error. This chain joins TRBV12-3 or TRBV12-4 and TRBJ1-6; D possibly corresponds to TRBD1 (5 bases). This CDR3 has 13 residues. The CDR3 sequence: CASRVGANSALHF. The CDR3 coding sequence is TGTGCCAGCAGAGTTGGGGCTAATTCAGCCCTCCATTTT.

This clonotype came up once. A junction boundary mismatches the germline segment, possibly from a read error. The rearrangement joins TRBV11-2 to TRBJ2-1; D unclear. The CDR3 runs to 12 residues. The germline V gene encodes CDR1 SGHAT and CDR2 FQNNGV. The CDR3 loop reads CASSLGAHGQFF. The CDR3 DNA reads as TGTGCCAGTAGCTTAGGAGCCCATGGGCAGTTCTTC.

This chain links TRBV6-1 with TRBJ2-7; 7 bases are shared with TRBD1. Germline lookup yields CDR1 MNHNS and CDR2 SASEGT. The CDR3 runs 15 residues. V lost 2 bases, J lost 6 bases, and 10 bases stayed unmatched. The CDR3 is CASSETGQAKGEQYF. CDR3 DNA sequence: TGTGCCAGCAGTGAAACAGGACAGGCTAAGGGCGAGCAGTACTTC.

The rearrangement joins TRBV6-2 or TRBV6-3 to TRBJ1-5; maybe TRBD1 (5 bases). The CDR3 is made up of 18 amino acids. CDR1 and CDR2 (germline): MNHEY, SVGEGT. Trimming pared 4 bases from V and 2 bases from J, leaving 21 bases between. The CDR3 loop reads CASSCSGPESLGNQPQHF. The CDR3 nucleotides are TGTGCCAGCAGTTGCTCAGGGCCGGAGAGTCTAGGCAATCAGCCCCAGCATTTT.

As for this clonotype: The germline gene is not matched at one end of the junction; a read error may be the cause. The CDR3 DNA sequence: TGTGCCAGCCCGGACAGGTACACCGGGGAGCCGATTTTT. This gives the protein CASPDRYTGEPIF. The chain links TRBV11-3 to TRBJ2-2, with 7 positions matching TRBD1. This CDR3 has 13 residues. Germline V gene data show CDR1 as SGHNT and CDR2 as YENEEA. The whole variable domain, remainder taken from reference TRBV11-3 and TRBJ2-2, is EAGVVQSPRYKIIEKKQPVAFWCNPISGHNTLYWYLQNLGQGPELLIRYENEEAVDDSQLPKDRFSAERLKGVDSTLKIQPAELGDSAVYLCASPDRYTGEPIFGEGSRLTVL.

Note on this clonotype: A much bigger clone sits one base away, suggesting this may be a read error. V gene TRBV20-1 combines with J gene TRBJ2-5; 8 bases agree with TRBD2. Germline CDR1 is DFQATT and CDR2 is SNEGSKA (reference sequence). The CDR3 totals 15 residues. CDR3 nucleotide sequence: TGCAGTCCTAGAGATATCGGGAGGGGGGAAGAGACCCAGTACTTC. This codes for CSPRDIGRGEETQYF.

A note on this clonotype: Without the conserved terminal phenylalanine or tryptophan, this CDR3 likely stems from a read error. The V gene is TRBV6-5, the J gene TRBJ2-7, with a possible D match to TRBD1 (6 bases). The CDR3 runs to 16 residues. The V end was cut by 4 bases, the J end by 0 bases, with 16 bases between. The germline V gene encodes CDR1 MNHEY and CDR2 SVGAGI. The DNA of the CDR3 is TGTGCCAGCAGTTGCACCTCGACAGGTGCCTCCTACGAGCAGTACCTC. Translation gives CASSCTSTGASYEQYL.

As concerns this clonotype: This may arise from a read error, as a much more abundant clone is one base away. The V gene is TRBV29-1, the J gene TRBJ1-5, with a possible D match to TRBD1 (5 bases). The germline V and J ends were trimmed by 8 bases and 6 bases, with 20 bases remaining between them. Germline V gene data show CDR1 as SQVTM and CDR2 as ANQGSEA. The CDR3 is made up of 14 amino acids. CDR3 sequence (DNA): TGCAGCTTTTCGGCAGGGAACCAGGGTCAGCCCCAGCATTTT. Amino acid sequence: CSFSAGNQGQPQHF.

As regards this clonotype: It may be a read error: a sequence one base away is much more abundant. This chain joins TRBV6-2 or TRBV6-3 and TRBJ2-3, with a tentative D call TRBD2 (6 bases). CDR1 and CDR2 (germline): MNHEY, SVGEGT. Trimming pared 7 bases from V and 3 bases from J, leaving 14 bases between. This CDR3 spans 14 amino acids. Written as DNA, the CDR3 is TGTGCCAGCAAGGGACTTTCCAGGACAGATACGCAGTATTTT. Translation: CASKGLSRTDTQYF.

The CDR3 spells CASTTGGSCPFF. In DNA, the CDR3 is TGTGCCAGCACCACGGGAGGGTCATGCCCGTTCTTC. The chain combines TRBV12-3 or TRBV12-4 with TRBJ2-1; 8 bases align to TRBD2. Trimming removed 7 bases from V and 15 bases from J; junction bases left unmatched: 11. The CDR3 contains 12 residues.